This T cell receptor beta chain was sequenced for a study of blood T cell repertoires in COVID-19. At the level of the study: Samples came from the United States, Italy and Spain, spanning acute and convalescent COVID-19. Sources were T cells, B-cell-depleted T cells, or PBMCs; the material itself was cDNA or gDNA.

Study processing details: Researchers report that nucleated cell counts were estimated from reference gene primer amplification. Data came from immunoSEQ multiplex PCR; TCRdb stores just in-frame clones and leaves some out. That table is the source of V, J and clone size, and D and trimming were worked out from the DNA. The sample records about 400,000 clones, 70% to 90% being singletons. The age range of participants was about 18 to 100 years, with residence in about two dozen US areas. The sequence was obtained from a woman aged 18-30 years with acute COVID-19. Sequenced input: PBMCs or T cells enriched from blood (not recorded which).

CDR3 DNA: TGTGCCAGCAGCTTATCCGGGACAGGGCGTGAAAAACTGTTTTTT. It encodes CASSLSGTGREKLFF. The V call is TRBV7-6, the J call TRBJ1-4; 9 nucleotides agree with TRBD1. V dropped 2 bases and J dropped 7; count of bases not matched to a gene: 5. From germline, CDR1 is SGHVS and CDR2 FNYEAQ. This CDR3 has 15 residues.